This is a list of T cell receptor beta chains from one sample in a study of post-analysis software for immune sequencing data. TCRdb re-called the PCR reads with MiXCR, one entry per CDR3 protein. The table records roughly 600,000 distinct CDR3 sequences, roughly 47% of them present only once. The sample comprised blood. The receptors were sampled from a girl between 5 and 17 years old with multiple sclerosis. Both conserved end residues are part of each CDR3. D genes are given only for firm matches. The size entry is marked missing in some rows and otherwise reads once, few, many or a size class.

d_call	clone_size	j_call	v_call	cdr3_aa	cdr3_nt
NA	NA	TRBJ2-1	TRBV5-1	CASSPRVQGENINEQFF	TGCGCCAGCAGCCCGAGGGTGCAGGGCGAGAATATCAATGAGCAGTTCTTC
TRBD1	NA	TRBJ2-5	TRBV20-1	CSASTPRGETQYF	TGCAGTGCTTCGACCCCCAGGGGGGAGACCCAGTACTTC
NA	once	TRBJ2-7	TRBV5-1	CASSLEGAACEQYF	TGCGCCAGCAGCTTGGAAGGCGCCGCCTGCGAGCAGTACTTC
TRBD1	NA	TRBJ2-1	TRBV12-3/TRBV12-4	CASSPRTGEAYNEQFF	TGTGCCAGCAGCCCTCGGACAGGGGAAGCCTACAATGAGCAGTTCTTC
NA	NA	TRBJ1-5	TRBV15	CATSMPRGGNQPQHF	TGTGCCACCAGCATGCCTCGGGGGGGCAATCAGCCCCAGCATTTT
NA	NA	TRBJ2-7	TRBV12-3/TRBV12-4	CASSLGRSGYEQYF	TGTGCCAGCAGTTTAGGGCGGAGCGGGTACGAGCAGTACTTC
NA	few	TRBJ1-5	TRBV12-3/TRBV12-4	CASNRANQPQHF	TGTGCCAGCAACAGGGCTAATCAGCCCCAGCATTTT
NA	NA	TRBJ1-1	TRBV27	CASSPTATRVREAFF	TGTGCCAGCAGTCCTACAGCGACACGGGTTAGAGAAGCTTTCTTT
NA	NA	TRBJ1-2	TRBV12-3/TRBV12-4	CASRLGPYQGYTF	TGTGCCAGCAGATTGGGACCGTATCAAGGCTACACCTTC
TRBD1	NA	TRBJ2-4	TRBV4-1	CASSPGNRGTKNIQYF	TGCGCCAGCAGCCCGGGGAACAGGGGGACCAAAAACATTCAGTACTTC
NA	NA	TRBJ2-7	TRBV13	CASSLGQDFSYEQYF	TGTGCCAGCAGCTTAGGCCAGGACTTCTCCTACGAGCAGTACTTC
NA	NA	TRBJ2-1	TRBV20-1	CSAPGTYYNEQFF	TGCAGTGCTCCCGGGACTTACTACAATGAGCAGTTCTTC
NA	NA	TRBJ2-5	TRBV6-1	CASREQGGLQETQYF	TGTGCCAGCAGAGAGCAGGGGGGTCTCCAAGAGACCCAGTACTTC
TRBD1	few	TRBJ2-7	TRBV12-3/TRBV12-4	CASSLAGRDRGYEQYF	TGTGCCAGCAGTTTAGCCGGTAGGGACAGGGGGTACGAGCAGTACTTC
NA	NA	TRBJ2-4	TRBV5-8	CASSFRWRAKNIQYF	TGTGCCAGCAGCTTTCGTTGGAGAGCCAAAAACATTCAGTACTTC
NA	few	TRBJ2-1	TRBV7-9	CASSKGDPPYNEQFF	TGTGCCAGCAGCAAGGGGGACCCCCCCTACAATGAGCAGTTCTTC
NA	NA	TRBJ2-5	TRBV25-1	CASSGAGKETQYF	TGTGCCAGCAGTGGGGCCGGGAAGGAGACCCAGTACTTC
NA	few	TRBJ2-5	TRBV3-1	CASSPYQQETQYF	TGTGCCAGCAGCCCTTACCAACAAGAGACCCAGTACTTC
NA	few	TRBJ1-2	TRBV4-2	CASSQEVEVGGYTF	TGTGCCAGCAGCCAAGAAGTAGAGGTTGGTGGCTACACCTTC
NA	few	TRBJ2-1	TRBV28	CASSSEGGLNQDEQFF	TGTGCCAGCAGTTCAGAGGGGGGATTAAACCAGGATGAGCAGTTCTTC
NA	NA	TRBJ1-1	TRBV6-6	CASRETGSMNTEAFF	TGTGCCAGCAGAGAGACAGGTTCTATGAACACTGAAGCTTTCTTT
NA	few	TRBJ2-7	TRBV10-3	CAIGTGEQYF	TGTGCCATAGGAACAGGCGAGCAGTACTTC
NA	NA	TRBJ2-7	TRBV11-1	CASSSVGFIYEQYF	TGTGCCAGCAGCTCCGTAGGGTTCATCTACGAGCAGTACTTC
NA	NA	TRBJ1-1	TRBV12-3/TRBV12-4	CASSTRPGGAFF	TGTGCCAGCAGTACCCGTCCCGGTGGAGCTTTCTTT
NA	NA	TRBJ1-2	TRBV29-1	CSVSSADYHYGYTF	TGCAGCGTCTCTAGTGCAGACTATCATTATGGCTACACCTTC
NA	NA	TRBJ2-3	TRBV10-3	CAISEPGTGTNTDTQYF	TGTGCCATCAGTGAGCCAGGGACTGGAACGAACACAGATACGCAGTATTTT
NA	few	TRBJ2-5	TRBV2	CASSSISGQETQYF	TGTGCCAGCAGTTCCATTAGCGGCCAAGAGACCCAGTACTTC
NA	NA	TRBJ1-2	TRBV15	CATSREGSRGYTF	TGTGCCACCAGCAGAGAGGGCAGTCGGGGCTACACCTTC
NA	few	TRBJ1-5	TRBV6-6	CASRDDVDQPQHF	TGTGCCAGCAGGGACGACGTCGATCAGCCCCAGCATTTT
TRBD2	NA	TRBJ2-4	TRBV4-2	CASRTRLAGEVEQYF	TGTGCCAGCAGGACCCGACTAGCGGGAGAAGTGGAGCAGTACTTC
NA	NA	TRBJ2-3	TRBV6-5	CASSYFGTNLGTDTQYF	TGTGCCAGCAGTTACTTTGGGACGAATCTGGGAACAGATACGCAGTATTTT
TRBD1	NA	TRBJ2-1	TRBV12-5	CASGGNDRGDEQFF	TGTGCTAGTGGAGGAAACGACAGGGGCGATGAGCAGTTCTTC
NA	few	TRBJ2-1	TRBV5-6	CASSPIERNEQFF	TGTGCCAGCAGCCCTATTGAGCGTAATGAGCAGTTCTTC
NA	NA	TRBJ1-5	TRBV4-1	CASSLGPQGNQPQHF	TGCGCCAGCAGCCTAGGCCCACAGGGCAATCAGCCCCAGCATTTT
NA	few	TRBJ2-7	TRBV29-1	CSVSDGYEQYF	TGCAGCGTTTCGGATGGCTACGAGCAGTACTTC
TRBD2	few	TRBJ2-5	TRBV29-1	CSVEDAREGTQYF	TGCAGCGTTGAAGATGCCAGGGAGGGGACCCAGTACTTC
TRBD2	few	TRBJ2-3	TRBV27	CASRLAGFVASDTQYF	TGTGCCAGCAGACTAGCGGGTTTTGTGGCATCAGATACGCAGTATTTT
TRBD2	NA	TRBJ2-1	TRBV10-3	CAISESSGGPYNEQFF	TGTGCCATCAGTGAGTCTAGCGGGGGCCCTTACAATGAGCAGTTCTTC
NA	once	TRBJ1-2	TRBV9	CASSAEEGGHTF	TGTGCCAGCAGCGCGGAGGAGGGGGGCCACACCTTC
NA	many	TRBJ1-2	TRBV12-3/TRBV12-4	CASSPVIGIGGYTF	TGTGCCAGCAGCCCCGTAATCGGTATTGGAGGCTACACCTTC
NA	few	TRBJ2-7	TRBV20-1	CSARDPGGAYEQYF	TGCAGTGCTAGAGATCCTGGGGGAGCCTACGAGCAGTACTTC
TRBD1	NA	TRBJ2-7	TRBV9	CASSADRAIGEQYF	TGTGCCAGCAGCGCGGACAGGGCCATTGGTGAGCAGTACTTC
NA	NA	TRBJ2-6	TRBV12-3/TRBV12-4	CASSGWRMANVLTF	TGTGCCAGCTCTGGATGGAGGATGGCCAACGTCCTGACTTTC
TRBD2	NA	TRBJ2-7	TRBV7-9	CALSTGTRGYEQYF	TGTGCCCTCTCGACCGGGACTAGGGGCTACGAGCAGTACTTC
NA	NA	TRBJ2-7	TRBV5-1	CASSFRVMDGQYF	TGCGCCAGCAGCTTTCGAGTAATGGACGGGCAGTACTTC
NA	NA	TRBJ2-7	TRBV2	CASSEVERRITNYEQYF	TGTGCCAGCAGTGAAGTGGAGAGGAGGATTACTAACTACGAGCAGTACTTC
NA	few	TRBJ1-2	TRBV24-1	CATSEPTENYGYTF	TGTGCCACCAGTGAACCTACAGAAAACTATGGCTACACCTTC
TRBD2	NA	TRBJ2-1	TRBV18	CASSPGRGIDEQFF	TGTGCCAGCTCACCGGGGCGGGGGATCGATGAGCAGTTCTTC
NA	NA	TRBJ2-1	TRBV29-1	CSVAGTLYNEQFF	TGCAGCGTAGCCGGGACACTTTACAATGAGCAGTTCTTC
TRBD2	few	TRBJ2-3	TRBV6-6	CASSSPAGGTDTQYF	TGTGCCAGCAGTTCCCCAGCGGGGGGCACAGATACGCAGTATTTT